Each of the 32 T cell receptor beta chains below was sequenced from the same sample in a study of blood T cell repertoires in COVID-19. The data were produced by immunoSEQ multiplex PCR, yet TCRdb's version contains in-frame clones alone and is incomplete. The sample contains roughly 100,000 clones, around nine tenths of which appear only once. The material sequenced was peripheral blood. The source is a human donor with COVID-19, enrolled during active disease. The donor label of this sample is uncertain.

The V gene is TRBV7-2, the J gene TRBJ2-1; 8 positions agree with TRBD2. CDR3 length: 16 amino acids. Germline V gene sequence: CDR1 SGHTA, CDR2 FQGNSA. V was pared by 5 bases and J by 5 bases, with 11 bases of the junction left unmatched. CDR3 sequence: CASSPPAAGGNNEQFF. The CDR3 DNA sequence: TGTGCCAGCAGCCCACCGGCGGCGGGGGGAAACAATGAGCAGTTCTTC.

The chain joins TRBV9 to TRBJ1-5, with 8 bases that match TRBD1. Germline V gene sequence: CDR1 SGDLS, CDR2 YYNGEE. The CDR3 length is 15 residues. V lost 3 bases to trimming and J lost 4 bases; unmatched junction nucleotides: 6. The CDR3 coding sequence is TGTGCCAGCAGCGAATCGGACAGGGTGAATCAGCCCCAGCATTTT. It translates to CASSESDRVNQPQHF.

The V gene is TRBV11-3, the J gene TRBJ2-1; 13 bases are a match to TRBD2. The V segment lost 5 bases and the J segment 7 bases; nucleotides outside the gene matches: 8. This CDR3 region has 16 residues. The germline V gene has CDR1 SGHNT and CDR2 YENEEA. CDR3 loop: CASSPWGLAGSNEQFF. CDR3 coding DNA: TGTGCCAGCAGCCCCTGGGGACTAGCGGGGTCTAATGAGCAGTTCTTC.

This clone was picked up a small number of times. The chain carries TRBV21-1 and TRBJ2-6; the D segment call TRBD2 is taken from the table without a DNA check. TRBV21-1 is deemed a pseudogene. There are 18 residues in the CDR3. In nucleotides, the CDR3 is TGTGCCAGCAGCAAAGGGGAGTTTCGCGTCTCTGGGGCCAACGTCCTGACTTTC. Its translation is CASSKGEFRVSGANVLTF.

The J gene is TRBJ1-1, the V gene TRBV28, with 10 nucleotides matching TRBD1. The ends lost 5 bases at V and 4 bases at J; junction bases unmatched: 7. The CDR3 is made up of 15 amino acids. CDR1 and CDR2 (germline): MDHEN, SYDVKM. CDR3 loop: CASSLGTGVVTEAFF. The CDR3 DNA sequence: TGTGCCAGCAGTCTTGGGACAGGGGTTGTCACTGAAGCTTTCTTT.

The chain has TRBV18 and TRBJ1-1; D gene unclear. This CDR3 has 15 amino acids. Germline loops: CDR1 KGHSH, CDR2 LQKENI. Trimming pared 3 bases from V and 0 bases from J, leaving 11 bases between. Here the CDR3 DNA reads TGTGCCAGCTCACCGAGGGAACAGCTGAACACTGAAGCTTTCTTT. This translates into CASSPREQLNTEAFF.

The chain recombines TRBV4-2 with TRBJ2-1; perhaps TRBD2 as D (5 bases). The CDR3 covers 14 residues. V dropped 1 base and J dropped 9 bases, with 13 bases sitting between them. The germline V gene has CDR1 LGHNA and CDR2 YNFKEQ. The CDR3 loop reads CASSQGPGWGEQFF. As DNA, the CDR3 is TGTGCCAGCAGCCAAGGCCCGGGATGGGGTGAGCAGTTCTTC.

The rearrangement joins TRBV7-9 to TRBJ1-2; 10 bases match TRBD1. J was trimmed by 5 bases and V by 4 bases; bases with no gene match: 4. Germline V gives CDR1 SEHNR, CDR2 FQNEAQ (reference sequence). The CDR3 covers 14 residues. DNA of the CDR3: TGTGCCAGCAGCTCGGGACAGGGGATATATGGCTACACCTTC. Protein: CASSSGQGIYGYTF.

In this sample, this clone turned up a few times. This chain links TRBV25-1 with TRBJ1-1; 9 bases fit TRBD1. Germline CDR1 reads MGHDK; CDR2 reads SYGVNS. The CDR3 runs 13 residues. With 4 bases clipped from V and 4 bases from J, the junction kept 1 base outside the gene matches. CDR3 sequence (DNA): TGTGCCAGCAGTGGGGACAGGGTCACTGAAGCTTTCTTT. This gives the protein CASSGDRVTEAFF. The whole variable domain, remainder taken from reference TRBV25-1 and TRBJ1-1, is EADIYQTPRYLVIGTGKKITLECSQTMGHDKMYWYQQDPGMELHLIHYSYGVNSTEKGDLSSESTVSRIRTEHFPLTLESARPSHTSQYLCASSGDRVTEAFFGQGTRLTVV.

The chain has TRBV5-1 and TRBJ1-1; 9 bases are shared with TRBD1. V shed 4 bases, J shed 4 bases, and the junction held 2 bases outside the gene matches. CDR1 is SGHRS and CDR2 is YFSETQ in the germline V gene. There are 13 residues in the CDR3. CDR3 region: CASSQDRGTEAFF. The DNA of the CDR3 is TGCGCCAGCAGCCAGGACAGGGGCACTGAAGCTTTCTTT.

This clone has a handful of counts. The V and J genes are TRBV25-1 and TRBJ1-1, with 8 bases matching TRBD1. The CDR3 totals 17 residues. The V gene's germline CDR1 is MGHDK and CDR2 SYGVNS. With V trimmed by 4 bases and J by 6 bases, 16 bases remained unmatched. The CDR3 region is CASSGGGRIDRGPEAFF. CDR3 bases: TGTGCCAGCAGTGGTGGCGGGCGGATAGACAGGGGCCCTGAAGCTTTCTTT.

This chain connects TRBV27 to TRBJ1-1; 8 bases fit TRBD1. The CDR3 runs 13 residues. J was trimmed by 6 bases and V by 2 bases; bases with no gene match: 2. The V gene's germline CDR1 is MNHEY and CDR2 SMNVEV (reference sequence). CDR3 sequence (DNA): TGTGCCAGCAGTTTACAGGGGGCGGCTGAAGCTTTCTTT. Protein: CASSLQGAAEAFF.

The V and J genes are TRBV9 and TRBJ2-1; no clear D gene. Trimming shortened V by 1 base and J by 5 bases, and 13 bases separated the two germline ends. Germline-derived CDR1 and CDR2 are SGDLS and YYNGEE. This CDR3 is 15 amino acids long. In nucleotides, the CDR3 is TGTGCCAGCAGCGTATACGCGCTTTCGGACAATGAGCAGTTCTTC. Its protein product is CASSVYALSDNEQFF.

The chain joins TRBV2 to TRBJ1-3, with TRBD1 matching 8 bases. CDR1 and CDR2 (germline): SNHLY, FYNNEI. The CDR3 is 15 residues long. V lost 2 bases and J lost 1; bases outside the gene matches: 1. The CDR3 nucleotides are TGTGCCAGCAGTGAACAGGGGGCTTCTGGAAACACCATATATTTT. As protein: CASSEQGASGNTIYF.

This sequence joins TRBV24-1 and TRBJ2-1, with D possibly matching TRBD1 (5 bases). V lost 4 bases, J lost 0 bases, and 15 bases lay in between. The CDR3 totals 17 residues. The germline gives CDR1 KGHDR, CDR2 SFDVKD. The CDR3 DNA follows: TGTGCCACCAGTGAACCTACAGGAAAGAGCTCCTACAATGAGCAGTTCTTC. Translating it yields CATSEPTGKSSYNEQFF.

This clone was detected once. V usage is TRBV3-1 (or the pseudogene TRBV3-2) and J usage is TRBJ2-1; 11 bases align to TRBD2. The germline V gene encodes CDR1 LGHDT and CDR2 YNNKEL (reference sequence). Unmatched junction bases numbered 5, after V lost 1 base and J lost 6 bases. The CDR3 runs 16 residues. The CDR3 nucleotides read TGTGCCAGCAGCCAAGTTAGCGGGGGGGCACGCAATGAGCAGTTCTTC. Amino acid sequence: CASSQVSGGARNEQFF.

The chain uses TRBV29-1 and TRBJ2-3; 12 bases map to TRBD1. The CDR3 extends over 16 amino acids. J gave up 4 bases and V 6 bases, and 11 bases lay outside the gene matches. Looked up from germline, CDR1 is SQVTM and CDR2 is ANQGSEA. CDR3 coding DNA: TGCAGCGTGGCCGGGGACAGGGGGCATACGGCAGATACGCAGTATTTT. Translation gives CSVAGDRGHTADTQYF.

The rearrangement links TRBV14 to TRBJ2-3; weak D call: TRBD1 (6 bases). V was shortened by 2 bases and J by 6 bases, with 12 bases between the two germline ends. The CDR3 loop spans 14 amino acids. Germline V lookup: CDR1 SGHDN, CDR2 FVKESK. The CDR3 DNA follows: TGTGCCAGCAGCCAAACAGGGTCGGGGGATACGCAGTATTTT. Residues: CASSQTGSGDTQYF.

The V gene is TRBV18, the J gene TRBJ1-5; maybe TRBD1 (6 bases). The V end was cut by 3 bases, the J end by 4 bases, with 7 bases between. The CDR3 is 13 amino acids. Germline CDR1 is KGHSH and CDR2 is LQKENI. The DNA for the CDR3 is TGTGCCAGCTCACCTACAGGGAATCAGCCCCAGCATTTT. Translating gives CASSPTGNQPQHF.

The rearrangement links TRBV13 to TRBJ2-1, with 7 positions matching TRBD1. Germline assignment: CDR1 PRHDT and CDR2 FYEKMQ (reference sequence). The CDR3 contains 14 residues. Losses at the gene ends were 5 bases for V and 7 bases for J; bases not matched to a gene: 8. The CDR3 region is CASSRTGFDNEQFF. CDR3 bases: TGTGCCAGCAGCCGGACAGGTTTTGATAATGAGCAGTTCTTC.

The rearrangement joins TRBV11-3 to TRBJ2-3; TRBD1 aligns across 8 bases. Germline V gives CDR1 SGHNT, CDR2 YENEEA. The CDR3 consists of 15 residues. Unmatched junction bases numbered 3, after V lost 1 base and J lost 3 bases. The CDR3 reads CASSLVTGGTDTQYF. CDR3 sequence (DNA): TGTGCCAGCAGCTTAGTCACAGGGGGGACAGATACGCAGTATTTT.

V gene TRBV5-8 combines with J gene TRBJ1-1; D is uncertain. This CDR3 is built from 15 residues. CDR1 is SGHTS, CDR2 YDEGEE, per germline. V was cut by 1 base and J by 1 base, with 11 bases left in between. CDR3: CASSLRGLGNTEAFF. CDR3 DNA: TGTGCCAGCAGCTTGAGAGGGTTGGGGAACACTGAAGCTTTCTTT.

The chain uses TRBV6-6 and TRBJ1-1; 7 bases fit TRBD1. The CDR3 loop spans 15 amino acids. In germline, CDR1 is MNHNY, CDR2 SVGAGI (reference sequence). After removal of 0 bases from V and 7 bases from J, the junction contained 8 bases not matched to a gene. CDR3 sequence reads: CASSYSWRGLGEAFF. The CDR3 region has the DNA TGTGCCAGCAGTTACTCGTGGAGGGGGCTTGGTGAAGCTTTCTTT.

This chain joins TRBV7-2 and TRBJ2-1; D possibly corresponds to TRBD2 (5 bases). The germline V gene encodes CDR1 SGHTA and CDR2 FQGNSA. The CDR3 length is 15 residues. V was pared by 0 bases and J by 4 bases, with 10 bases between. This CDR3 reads CASSLAGPGYNEQFF. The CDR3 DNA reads TGTGCCAGCAGCTTAGCAGGACCGGGATACAATGAGCAGTTCTTC.

Here the CDR3 DNA reads TGTGCCAGCAGCGCTTGGGGGGGGCGCCGCTCTGGGGCCAACGTCCTGACTTTC. This codes for CASSAWGGRRSGANVLTF. This chain uses TRBV9 with TRBJ2-6, with D perhaps TRBD2 (7 bases). V was trimmed by 3 bases and J by 0 bases, leaving 16 bases between them. CDR1 and CDR2 (germline): SGDLS, YYNGEE. The CDR3 extends over 18 amino acids.

CDR3 protein: CASSERIPQGAKDTQYF. CDR3 DNA: TGTGCCAGCAGCGAACGGATCCCTCAGGGGGCGAAAGATACGCAGTATTTT. The chain uses TRBV21-1 and TRBJ2-3; the D call of TRBD1 is as the table states it, not checked on the DNA. TRBV21-1 is tagged as a pseudogene. The CDR3 length is 17 residues.

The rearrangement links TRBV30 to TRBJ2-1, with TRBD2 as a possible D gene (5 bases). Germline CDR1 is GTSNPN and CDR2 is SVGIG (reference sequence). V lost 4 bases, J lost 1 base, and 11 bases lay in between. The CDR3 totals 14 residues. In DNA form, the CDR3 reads TGTGCCTGGATTCGAGGAGGATCCTACAATGAGCAGTTCTTC. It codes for CAWIRGGSYNEQFF. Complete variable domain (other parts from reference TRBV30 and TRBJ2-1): SQTIHQWPATLVQPVGSPLSLECTVEGTSNPNLYWYRQAAGRGLQLLFYSVGIGQISSEVPQNLSASRPQDRQFILSSKKLLLSDSGFYLCAWIRGGSYNEQFFGPGTRLTVL.

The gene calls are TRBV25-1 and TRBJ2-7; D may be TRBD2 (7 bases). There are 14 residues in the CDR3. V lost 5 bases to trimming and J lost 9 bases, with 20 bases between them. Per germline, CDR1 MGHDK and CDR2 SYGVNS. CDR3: CASSRGGSGSGQYF. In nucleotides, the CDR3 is TGTGCCAGCAGTAGGGGGGGGTCAGGGAGCGGGCAGTACTTC.

CDR3 loop: CASSTNRDRDLYF. In nucleotides, the CDR3 is TGTGCCAGTAGTACCAACCGGGACAGGGACCTGTACTTC. V gene TRBV19 combines with J gene TRBJ2-4, with 9 nucleotides matching TRBD1. The V segment lost 4 bases and the J segment 15 bases; nucleotides outside the gene matches: 10. The CDR3 has 13 residues. Germline V gene data show CDR1 as LNHDA and CDR2 as SQIVND (reference sequence).

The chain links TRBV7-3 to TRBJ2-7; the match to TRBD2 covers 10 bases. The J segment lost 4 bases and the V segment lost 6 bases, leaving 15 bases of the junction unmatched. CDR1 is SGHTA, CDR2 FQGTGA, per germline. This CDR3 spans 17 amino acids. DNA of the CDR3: TGTGCCAGCAGTTTCTCCGGGTCAGCGGGAGGGCCTTACGAGCAGTACTTC. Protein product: CASSFSGSAGGPYEQYF.

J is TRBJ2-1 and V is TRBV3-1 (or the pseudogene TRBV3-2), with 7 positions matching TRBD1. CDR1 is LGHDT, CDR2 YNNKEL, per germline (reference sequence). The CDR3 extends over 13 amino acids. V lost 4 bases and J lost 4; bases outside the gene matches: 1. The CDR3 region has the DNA TGTGCCAGCAGCCTGGGACAGTACAATGAGCAGTTCTTC. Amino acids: CASSLGQYNEQFF.

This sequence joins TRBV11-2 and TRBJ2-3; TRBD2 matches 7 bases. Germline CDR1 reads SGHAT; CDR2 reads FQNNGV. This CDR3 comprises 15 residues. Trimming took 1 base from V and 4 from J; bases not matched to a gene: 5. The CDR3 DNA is TGTGCCAGCAGCTTAGCCCGGGGAGGGCCAGATACGCAGTATTTT. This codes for CASSLARGGPDTQYF.